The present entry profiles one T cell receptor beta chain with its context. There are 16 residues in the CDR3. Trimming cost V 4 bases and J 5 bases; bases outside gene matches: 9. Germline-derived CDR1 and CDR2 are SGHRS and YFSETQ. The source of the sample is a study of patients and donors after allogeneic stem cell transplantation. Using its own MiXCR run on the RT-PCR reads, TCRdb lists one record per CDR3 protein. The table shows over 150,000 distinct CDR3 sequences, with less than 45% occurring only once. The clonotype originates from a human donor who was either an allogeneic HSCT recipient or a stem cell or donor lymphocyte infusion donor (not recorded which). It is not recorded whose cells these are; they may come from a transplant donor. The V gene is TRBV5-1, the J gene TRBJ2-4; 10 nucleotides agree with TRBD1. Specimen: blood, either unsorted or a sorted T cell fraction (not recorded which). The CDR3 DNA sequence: TGCGCCAGCAGCCCAACCGGGACAGGGGTCGAAAACATTCAGTACTTC. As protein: CASSPTGTGVENIQYF.